Sequencing of this T cell receptor beta chain was carried out in a study of blood T cell repertoires in COVID-19. Authors' processing steps: Reference gene primers were amplified, and this amplification served to estimate nucleated cell counts. Repertoires were generated with immunoSEQ multiplex PCR, while TCRdb's copy carries only in-frame clones and drops some. That table is the source of V, J and clone size, and D and trimming were worked out from the DNA. The sample comprises about 190,000 clones, approximately 73% of which are singletons, and around a sixth rests with the top ten. The germline V and J ends were trimmed by 10 bases and 3 bases, with 18 bases remaining between them. The CDR3 loop spans 14 amino acids. CDR1 is ENHRY, CDR2 SYGVKD, per germline.

This TCR was sampled from a woman aged 50 to 60 with acute COVID-19. V is TRBV10-3 and J is TRBJ1-1; the D gene is possibly TRBD1 (5 bases). Sequenced material: PBMCs or T cells enriched from blood (not recorded which). This CDR3 reads CATSLSGGDTEAFF. CDR3 sequence (DNA): TGTGCCACCTCCCTATCGGGGGGAGACACTGAAGCTTTCTTT.